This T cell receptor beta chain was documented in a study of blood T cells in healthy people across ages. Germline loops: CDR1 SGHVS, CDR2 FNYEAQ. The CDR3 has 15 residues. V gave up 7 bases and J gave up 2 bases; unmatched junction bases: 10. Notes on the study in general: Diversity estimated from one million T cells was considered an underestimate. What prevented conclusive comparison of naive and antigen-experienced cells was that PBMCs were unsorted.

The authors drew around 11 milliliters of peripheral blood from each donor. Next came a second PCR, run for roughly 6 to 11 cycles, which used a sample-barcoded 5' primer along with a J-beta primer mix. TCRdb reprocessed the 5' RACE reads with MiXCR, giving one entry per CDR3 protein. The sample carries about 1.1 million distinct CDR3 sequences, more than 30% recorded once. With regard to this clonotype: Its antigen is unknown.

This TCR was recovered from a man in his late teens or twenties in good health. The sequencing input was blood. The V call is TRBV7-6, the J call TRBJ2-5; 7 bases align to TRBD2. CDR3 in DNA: TGTGCCAGCACCCCCCTAGCGGCTCCACAAGAGACCCAGTACTTC. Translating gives CASTPLAAPQETQYF.